The present T cell receptor beta chain was sequenced within a study of T cell clones after liver transplantation. The length of the CDR3 is 12 residues. V was cut by 6 bases and J by 6 bases, with 9 bases left in between. Per germline, CDR1 MDHEN and CDR2 SYDVKM. Unstimulated PBMCs were sorted into CD3+CD4+ and CD3+CD8+ populations. Sequencing used immunoSEQ multiplex PCR; TCRdb keeps in-frame clones, though not all of them. The sample holds roughly 100,000 clones; approximately 78% are singletons and the top ten take over 0.9%. The receptor comes from a human donor who received a liver transplant. The rearrangement joins TRBV28 to TRBJ1-5; no clear D. Sequences were derived from CD4+ T cells from blood, sampled before liver transplant. CDR3: CASRYPGQPQHF. In DNA form, the CDR3 reads TGTGCCAGCAGATACCCGGGTCAGCCCCAGCATTTT.